Below are 2 T cell receptor beta chains sequenced from a single sample in a study of T cells in Graves' hyperthyroidism and ophthalmopathy. Researchers amplified the TCR beta CDR3 regions from RNA transcripts. First-round RT-PCR targeting the TCR CDR3 was performed with the HTBI primer set. Via MiXCR, TCRdb re-called the multiplex PCR reads, giving one row per CDR3 protein. In the table there are around 210,000 distinct CDR3 sequences, approximately 16% of which are singletons. Sequenced material: blood. These receptors were collected from a woman aged 45-65 years with Graves' hyperthyroidism.

This clonotype showed up many times. The genes are TRBV20-1 and TRBJ2-7, with 8 bases identical to TRBD1. Germline lookup yields CDR1 DFQATT and CDR2 SNEGSKA (reference sequence). V was pared by 6 bases and J by 5 bases, with 6 bases of the junction left unmatched. The CDR3 has 12 amino acids. Here the CDR3 reads CSASDRDHEQYF. CDR3 DNA sequence: TGCAGTGCCTCGGACAGGGACCACGAGCAGTACTTC.

This clonotype was observed at least ten times. This sequence joins TRBV25-1 and TRBJ2-5, with 7 bases aligning to TRBD1. The germline V gene encodes CDR1 MGHDK and CDR2 SYGVNS. CDR3 length: 13 amino acids. Germline trimming cut 8 bases from V and 1 base from J; bases unmatched to any gene: 4. This CDR3 is CASRGQIQETQYF. In DNA form, the CDR3 reads TGTGCCAGCCGGGGACAGATCCAAGAGACCCAGTACTTC. Drawing the rest from reference TRBV25-1 and TRBJ2-5, the complete variable domain is EADIYQTPRYLVIGTGKKITLECSQTMGHDKMYWYQQDPGMELHLIHYSYGVNSTEKGDLSSESTVSRIRTEHFPLTLESARPSHTSQYLCASRGQIQETQYFGPGTRLLVL.